These 21 T cell receptor beta chains originate from one sample sequenced in a study of cytomegalovirus exposure and HLA in healthy donors. Clones were read by immunoSEQ multiplex PCR, and TCRdb kept only the in-frame ones, dropping some. Of 150,000 to 200,000 clones listed, roughly 89% are singletons. Sequencing was performed on PBMCs. All receptors derive from a woman younger than 45 in good health and CMV-seronegative.

The CDR3 loop reads CASSYLTGGADGYTF. Written as DNA, the CDR3 is TGTGCCAGCAGTTACCTGACAGGGGGCGCCGATGGCTACACCTTC. This rearrangement joins TRBV6-5 to TRBJ1-2, with TRBD1 matching 10 bases. The CDR3 runs to 15 residues. CDR1 and CDR2 from the germline V gene are MNHEY and SVGAGI. J lost 6 bases, V lost 2 bases, and 6 bases had no gene match.

The rearrangement uses TRBV9 and TRBJ1-2; D unclear. The CDR3 is 13 amino acids. Trimming pared 0 bases from V and 8 bases from J, leaving 11 bases between. Germline V gene data show CDR1 as SGDLS and CDR2 as YYNGEE. The CDR3 coding sequence is TGTGCCAGCAGCGTAGCGGAGGGTAGCGGCTACACCTTC. Residues: CASSVAEGSGYTF.

This clone was picked up one time. The V gene is TRBV10-2, the J gene TRBJ1-5; D unresolved. The V gene's germline CDR1 is WSHSY and CDR2 SAAADI. V was cut by 3 bases and J by 4 bases, with 7 bases left in between. CDR3 length equals 13 residues. The CDR3 loop is CASSDLGNQPQHF. CDR3 nucleotide sequence: TGCGCCAGCAGTGATCTCGGGAATCAGCCCCAGCATTTT.

This clone showed up just a few times. V and J are TRBV6-1 and TRBJ1-1; the D gene is possibly TRBD1 (6 bases). Germline-derived CDR1 and CDR2 are MNHNS and SASEGT. This CDR3 is 15 amino acids long. V was trimmed by 6 bases and J by 1 base, leaving 15 bases between them. CDR3 in amino acids: CASSRQVGENTEAFF. The CDR3 DNA reads TGTGCCAGCAGCAGACAGGTCGGCGAGAACACTGAAGCTTTCTTT.

This clone was found once. The rearrangement joins TRBV10-3 to TRBJ1-1, with a weak D call TRBD1 (5 bases). Germline V gene data show CDR1 as ENHRY and CDR2 as SYGVKD. The V end was cut by 11 bases, the J end by 2 bases, with 18 bases between. This CDR3 comprises 14 residues. CDR3 coding DNA: TGTGCCTCAATCGACGGCAGGGTTAACACTGAAGCTTTCTTT. Amino acids: CASIDGRVNTEAFF.

The chain employs TRBV5-1 and TRBJ1-2; TRBD1 agrees at 7 bases. The CDR3 extends over 15 amino acids. V was clipped by 4 bases and J by 5 bases; unmatched bases: 11. Germline V gene sequence: CDR1 SGHRS, CDR2 YFSETQ. CDR3 in amino acids: CASSPESDRAYGYTF. CDR3 bases: TGCGCCAGCAGCCCGGAAAGCGACAGGGCTTATGGCTACACCTTC.

This chain connects TRBV5-6 to TRBJ2-5; maybe TRBD2 (5 bases). The ends were cut back, 4 bases at V and 3 bases at J, with 7 bases in the middle. Germline V gives CDR1 SGHDT, CDR2 YYEEEE. There are 12 residues in the CDR3. The CDR3 DNA reads TGTGCCAGCAGCCTGGGAGAAGAGACCCAGTACTTC. It encodes CASSLGEETQYF.

This chain joins TRBV27 and TRBJ2-7; 9 bases align to TRBD2. The CDR3 runs to 14 residues. With 9 bases clipped from V and 5 bases from J, the junction kept 11 bases outside the gene matches. Germline assignment: CDR1 MNHEY and CDR2 SMNVEV (reference sequence). The CDR3 loop reads CASRGRVSTDEQYF. In DNA form, the CDR3 reads TGTGCCAGTCGCGGGAGGGTATCGACGGACGAGCAGTACTTC.

This chain uses TRBV5-1 with TRBJ2-7; unclear D gene. The CDR3 is made up of 19 amino acids. The V gene lost 0 bases and the J gene lost 1 base, with 23 bases spanning the gap. Germline V gene data show CDR1 as SGHRS and CDR2 as YFSETQ. This chain's CDR3 is CASSLAPVGRGANSYEQYF. CDR3 in DNA: TGCGCCAGCAGCTTGGCCCCCGTCGGCCGAGGTGCCAATTCCTACGAGCAGTACTTC.

The rearrangement uses TRBV5-1 and TRBJ2-1; 11 positions match TRBD2. V lost 4 bases to trimming and J lost 5 bases; unmatched junction nucleotides: 5. This CDR3 spans 15 amino acids. CDR1 and CDR2 (germline): SGHRS, YFSETQ. In nucleotides, the CDR3 is TGCGCCAGCAGCAATGGACTAGCGGGCCACAATGAGCAGTTCTTC. This encodes CASSNGLAGHNEQFF.

The genes are TRBV15 and TRBJ1-4; D may be TRBD1 (6 bases). This CDR3 region has 12 residues. The V gene lost 3 bases and the J gene lost 12 bases, with 11 bases spanning the gap. CDR1 is LNHNV and CDR2 is YYDKDF in the germline V gene (reference sequence). The CDR3 DNA reads TGTGCCACCAGCAGCCGGGGACAAGAACTGTTTTTT. It is translated as CATSSRGQELFF. Based on the CDR3 plus reference TRBV15 and TRBJ1-4, the full variable domain is DAMVIQNPRYQVTQFGKPVTLSCSQTLNHNVMYWYQQKSSQAPKLLFHYYDKDFNNEADTPDNFQSRRPNTSFCFLDIRSPGLGDTAMYLCATSSRGQELFFGSGTQLSVL.

Only one count was recorded for this clone. This chain joins TRBV4-2 and TRBJ2-5; possible D gene TRBD2, 5 bases. From germline, CDR1 is LGHNA and CDR2 YNFKEQ. This CDR3 has 15 residues. The V end lost 1 base, the J end lost 4 bases, and 13 bases lay between the germline ends. CDR3 amino acids: CASSQVVNRGETQYF. The CDR3 DNA reads as TGTGCCAGCAGCCAAGTTGTGAACCGGGGAGAGACCCAGTACTTC.

This clone appeared a single time. The chain couples TRBV9 to TRBJ2-5; TRBD2 aligns across 12 bases. This CDR3 contains 15 residues. CDR1 and CDR2 (germline): SGDLS, YYNGEE. The V and J ends lost 4 bases and 5 bases, in that order; junction bases with no gene match: 6. As DNA, the CDR3 is TGTGCCAGCAGCACCGGACTAGCGGGGTTGGAGACCCAGTACTTC. As protein: CASSTGLAGLETQYF.

This clone turned up a few times. This chain joins TRBV7-7 and TRBJ2-1; D unclear. The CDR3 is 11 amino acids. From germline, CDR1 is SSHAT and CDR2 FNYEAQ (reference sequence). CDR3 loop: CASHSYNEQFF. CDR3 coding DNA: TGTGCTAGCCACTCCTACAATGAGCAGTTCTTC.

This clone was detected a few times. The chain joins TRBV7-9 to TRBJ1-2; D gene uncertain. The V end lost 4 bases, the J end lost 6 bases, and 9 bases lay between the germline ends. Germline assignment: CDR1 SEHNR and CDR2 FQNEAQ (reference sequence). The CDR3 has 12 amino acids. The CDR3 reads CASSYHRDGYTF. For the CDR3, the DNA is TGTGCCAGCAGCTACCACAGAGATGGCTACACCTTC.

V usage is TRBV30 and J usage is TRBJ1-4; TRBD1 aligns across 9 bases. V was clipped by 0 bases and J by 4 bases; unmatched bases: 6. Germline assignment: CDR1 GTSNPN and CDR2 SVGIG (reference sequence). CDR3 length: 16 amino acids. CDR3 residues: CAWSVSGTGFNEKLFF. The DNA for the CDR3 is TGTGCCTGGAGTGTTTCCGGGACAGGGTTTAATGAAAAACTGTTTTTT.

The chain recombines TRBV6-1 with TRBJ2-3; 10 nucleotides line up with TRBD2. The CDR3 contains 15 residues. J lost 0 bases, V lost 7 bases, and 4 bases had no gene match. The germline V gene has CDR1 MNHNS and CDR2 SASEGT. CDR3 DNA: TGTGCCAGCACTAGCGGGGGCCCTAGCACAGATACGCAGTATTTT. This sequence encodes CASTSGGPSTDTQYF.

The chain joins TRBV27 to TRBJ2-7; D not certain. Germline V CDR1 and CDR2: MNHEY, SMNVEV (reference sequence). V lost 0 bases and J lost 1, with 7 bases in between. CDR3 length: 14 residues. The CDR3 nucleotides read TGTGCCAGCAGTTTATCTGGGCTTTCCTACGAGCAGTACTTC. This translates into CASSLSGLSYEQYF.

This sequence joins TRBV2 and TRBJ1-2; D is uncertain. Germline V gene sequence: CDR1 SNHLY, CDR2 FYNNEI. There are 12 residues in the CDR3. Trimming shortened V by 3 bases and J by 8 bases, and 10 bases separated the two germline ends. CDR3 sequence reads: CASSDFGSGYTF. The CDR3 nucleotides are TGTGCCAGCAGTGATTTTGGCTCGGGCTACACCTTC.

The V call is TRBV4-3, the J call TRBJ2-7; 7 bases align to TRBD2. The CDR3 is made up of 17 amino acids. The junction had 12 bases not matched to a gene; V was cut back by 0 bases and J by 4 bases. CDR1 is LGHNA and CDR2 is YSLEER in the germline V gene. CDR3 amino acids: CASSQDIPARGIYEQYF. Here the CDR3 DNA reads TGCGCCAGCAGCCAAGATATCCCCGCGCGGGGGATATACGAGCAGTACTTC.

The CDR3 region is CASSLARGGRDQETQYF. CDR3 bases: TGCGCCAGCAGCTTGGCTAGGGGGGGCCGTGACCAAGAGACCCAGTACTTC. The gene calls are TRBV5-1 and TRBJ2-5, with TRBD2 as a possible D gene (7 bases). V was clipped by 0 bases and J by 0 bases, with 15 bases between them. The CDR3 runs to 17 residues. The V gene's germline CDR1 is SGHRS and CDR2 YFSETQ.